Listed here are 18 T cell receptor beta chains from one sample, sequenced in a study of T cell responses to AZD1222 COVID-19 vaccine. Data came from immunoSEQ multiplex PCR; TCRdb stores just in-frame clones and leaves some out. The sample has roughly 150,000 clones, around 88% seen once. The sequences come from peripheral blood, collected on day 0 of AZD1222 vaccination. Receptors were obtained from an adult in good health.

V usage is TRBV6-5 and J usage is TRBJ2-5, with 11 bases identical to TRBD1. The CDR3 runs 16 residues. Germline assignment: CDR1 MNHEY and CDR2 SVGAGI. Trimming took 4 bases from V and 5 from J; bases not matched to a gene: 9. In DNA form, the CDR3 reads TGTGCCAGCAGTTCACGGGACAGGGGGTTTTCGGAGACCCAGTACTTC. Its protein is CASSSRDRGFSETQYF.

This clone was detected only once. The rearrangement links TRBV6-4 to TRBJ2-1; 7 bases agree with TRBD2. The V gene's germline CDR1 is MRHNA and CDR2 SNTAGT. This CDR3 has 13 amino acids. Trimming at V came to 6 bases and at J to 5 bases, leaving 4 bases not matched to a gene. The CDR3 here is CASRGGLDNEQFF. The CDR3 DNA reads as TGTGCCAGCAGGGGGGGGTTGGACAATGAGCAGTTCTTC.

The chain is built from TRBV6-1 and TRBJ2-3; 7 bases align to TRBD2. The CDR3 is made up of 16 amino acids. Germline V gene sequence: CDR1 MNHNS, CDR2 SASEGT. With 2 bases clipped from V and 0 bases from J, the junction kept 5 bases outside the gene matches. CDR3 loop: CASSEISGTSTDTQYF. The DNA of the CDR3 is TGTGCCAGCAGTGAAATAAGCGGGACTAGCACAGATACGCAGTATTTT.

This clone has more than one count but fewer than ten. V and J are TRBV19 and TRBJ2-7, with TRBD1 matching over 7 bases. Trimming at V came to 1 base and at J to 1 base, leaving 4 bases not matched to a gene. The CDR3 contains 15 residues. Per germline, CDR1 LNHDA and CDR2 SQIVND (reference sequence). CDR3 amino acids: CASSIGGTASYEQYF. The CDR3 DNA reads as TGTGCCAGTAGTATAGGGGGGACAGCATCCTACGAGCAGTACTTC.

The DNA of the CDR3 is TGTGCCAGCAGCTTTTTGGCAGATACGCAGTATTTT. Protein: CASSFLADTQYF. V is TRBV7-6 and J is TRBJ2-3, with D unclear. CDR1 is SGHVS, CDR2 FNYEAQ, per germline. V lost 3 bases to trimming and J lost 4 bases, with 5 bases between them. The CDR3 loop spans 12 amino acids.

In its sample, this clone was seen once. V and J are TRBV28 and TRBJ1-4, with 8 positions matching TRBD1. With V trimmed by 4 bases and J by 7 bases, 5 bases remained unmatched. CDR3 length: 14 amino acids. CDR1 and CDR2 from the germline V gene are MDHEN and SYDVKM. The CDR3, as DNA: TGTGCCAGCAGTTCGGACAGGGATGGTGAAAAACTGTTTTTT. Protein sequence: CASSSDRDGEKLFF.

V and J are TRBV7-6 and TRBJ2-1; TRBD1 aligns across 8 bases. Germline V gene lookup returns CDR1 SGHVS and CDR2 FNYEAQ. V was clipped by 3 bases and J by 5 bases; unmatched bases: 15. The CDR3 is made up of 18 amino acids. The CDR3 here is CASSFPIGRTGFNNEQFF. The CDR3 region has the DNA TGTGCCAGCAGCTTTCCGATAGGCCGGACAGGGTTCAACAATGAGCAGTTCTTC.

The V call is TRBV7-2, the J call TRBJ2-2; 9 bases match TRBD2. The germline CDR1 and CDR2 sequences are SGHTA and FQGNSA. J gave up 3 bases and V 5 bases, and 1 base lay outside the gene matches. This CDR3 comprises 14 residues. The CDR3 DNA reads TGTGCCAGCAGCAGGACTAGCGACACCGGGGAGCTGTTTTTT. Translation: CASSRTSDTGELFF. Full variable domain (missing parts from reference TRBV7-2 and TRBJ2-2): GAGVSQSPSNKVTEKGKDVELRCDPISGHTALYWYRQSLGQGLEFLIYFQGNSAPDKSGLPSDRFSAERTGGSVSTLTIQRTQQEDSAVYLCASSRTSDTGELFFGEGSRLTVL.

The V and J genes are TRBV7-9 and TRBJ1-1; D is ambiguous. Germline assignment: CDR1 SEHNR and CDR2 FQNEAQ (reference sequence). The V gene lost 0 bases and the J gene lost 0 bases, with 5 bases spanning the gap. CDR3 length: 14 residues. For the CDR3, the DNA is TGTGCCAGCAGCTTAGCGCAGGTGAACACTGAAGCTTTCTTT. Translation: CASSLAQVNTEAFF. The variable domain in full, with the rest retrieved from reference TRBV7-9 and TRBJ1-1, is DTGVSQNPRHKITKRGQNVTFRCDPISEHNRLYWYRQTLGQGPEFLTYFQNEAQLEKSRLLSDRFSAERPKGSFSTLEIQRTEQGDSAMYLCASSLAQVNTEAFFGQGTRLTVV.

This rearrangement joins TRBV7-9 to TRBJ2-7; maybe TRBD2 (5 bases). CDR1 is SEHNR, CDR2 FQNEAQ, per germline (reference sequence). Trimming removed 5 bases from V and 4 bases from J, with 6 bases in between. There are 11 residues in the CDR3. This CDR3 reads CASSPGYEQYF. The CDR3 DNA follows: TGTGCCAGCAGCCCGGGGTACGAGCAGTACTTC. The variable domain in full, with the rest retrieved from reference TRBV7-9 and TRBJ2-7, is DTGVSQNPRHKITKRGQNVTFRCDPISEHNRLYWYRQTLGQGPEFLTYFQNEAQLEKSRLLSDRFSAERPKGSFSTLEIQRTEQGDSAMYLCASSPGYEQYFGPGTRLTVT.

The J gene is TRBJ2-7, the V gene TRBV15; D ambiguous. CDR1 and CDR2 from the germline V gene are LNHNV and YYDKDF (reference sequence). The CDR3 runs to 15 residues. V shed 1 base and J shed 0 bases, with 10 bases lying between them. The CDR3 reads CATSRGTGGSYEQYF. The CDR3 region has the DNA TGTGCCACCAGCAGAGGTACGGGCGGCTCCTACGAGCAGTACTTC.

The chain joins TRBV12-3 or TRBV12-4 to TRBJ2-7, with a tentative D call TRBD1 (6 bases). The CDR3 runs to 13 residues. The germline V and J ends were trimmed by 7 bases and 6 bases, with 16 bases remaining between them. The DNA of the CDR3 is TGTGCCAGCACCAACCAAGGGGGTCGCGAGCAGTACTTC. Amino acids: CASTNQGGREQYF.

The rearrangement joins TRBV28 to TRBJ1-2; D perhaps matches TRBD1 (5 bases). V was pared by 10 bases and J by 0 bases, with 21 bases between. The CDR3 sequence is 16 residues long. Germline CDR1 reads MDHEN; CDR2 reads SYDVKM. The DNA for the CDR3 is TGTGCCATCCGACCCCAGGGCAGAATCGCTAACTATGGCTACACCTTC. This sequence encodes CAIRPQGRIANYGYTF.

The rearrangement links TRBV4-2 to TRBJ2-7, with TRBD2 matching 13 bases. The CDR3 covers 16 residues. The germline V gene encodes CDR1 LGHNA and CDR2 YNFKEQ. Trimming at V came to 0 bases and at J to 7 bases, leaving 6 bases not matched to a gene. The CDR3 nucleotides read TGTGCCAGCAGCCAAGATGGAACTAGCGGGAGGGATGAGCAGTACTTC. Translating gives CASSQDGTSGRDEQYF.

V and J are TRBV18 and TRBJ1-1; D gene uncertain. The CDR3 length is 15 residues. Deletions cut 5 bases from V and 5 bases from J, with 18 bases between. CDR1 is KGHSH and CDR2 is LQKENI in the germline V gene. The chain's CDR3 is CASSIIEHEKTEAFF. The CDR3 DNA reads TGTGCCAGCTCAATAATTGAGCATGAGAAGACTGAAGCTTTCTTT.

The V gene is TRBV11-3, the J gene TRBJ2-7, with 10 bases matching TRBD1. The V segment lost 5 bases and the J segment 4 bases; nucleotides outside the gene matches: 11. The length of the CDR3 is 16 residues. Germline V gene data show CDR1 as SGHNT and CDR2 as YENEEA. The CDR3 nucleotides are TGTGCCAGCAGCGCCTCCGGGACAGGGGCTTCGTACGAGCAGTACTTC. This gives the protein CASSASGTGASYEQYF.

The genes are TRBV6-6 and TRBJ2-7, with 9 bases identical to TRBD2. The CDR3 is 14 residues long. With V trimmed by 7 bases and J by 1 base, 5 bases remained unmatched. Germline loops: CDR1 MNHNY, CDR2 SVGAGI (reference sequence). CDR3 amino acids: CASKSLAGSYEQYF. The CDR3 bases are TGTGCCAGCAAAAGTCTAGCGGGGTCCTACGAGCAGTACTTC.

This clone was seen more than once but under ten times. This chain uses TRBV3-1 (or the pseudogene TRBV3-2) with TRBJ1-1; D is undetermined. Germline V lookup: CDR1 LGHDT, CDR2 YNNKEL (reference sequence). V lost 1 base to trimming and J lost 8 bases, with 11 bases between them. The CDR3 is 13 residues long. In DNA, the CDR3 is TGTGCCAGCAGCCAAGGTAAAGGGCTGGAAGCTTTCTTT. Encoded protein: CASSQGKGLEAFF.